This T cell receptor (beta chain) originates from a study of T cells after yellow fever vaccination. The study made its TCR cDNA through 5'RACE template switching. That step introduced a universal primer site along with UMIs. MiXCR, applied by TCRdb to the 5' RACE reads, yields one record per CDR3 protein. The sample lists approximately 510,000 distinct CDR3 sequences; roughly a fifth were seen once. There are a few counts of this clonotype. Its cognate antigen is unknown. Study outcomes and limitations: Faster peaking, at day 5 versus 15, marked a secondary response that was weaker.

CDR3 length: 14 residues. V shed 2 bases, J shed 8 bases, and the junction held 5 bases outside the gene matches. Per the germline V gene, CDR1 is KGHDR and CDR2 is SFDVKD. The receptor was derived from a man aged 18 to 29 who received the YFV17D yellow fever vaccine. The input for sequencing was PBMCs, taken more than 20 days after the first yellow fever vaccination. V and J are TRBV24-1 and TRBJ1-2; 9 positions agree with TRBD1. CDR3 coding DNA: TGTGCCACCAGTGATTCCTCGGGGACAGGGGGCTACACCTTC. It translates to CATSDSSGTGGYTF.